The 32 T cell receptor beta chains presented below share a single source sample, sequenced in a study of blood T cell repertoires in COVID-19. TCRdb's copy holds only in-frame clones and misses some; the assay was immunoSEQ multiplex PCR. The sample holds roughly 250,000 clones, roughly 93% seen once. Sequenced input: PBMCs or T cells enriched from blood (not recorded which). These receptor sequences come from a woman in her forties with acute COVID-19.

The CDR3 DNA follows: TGTGCCAGCAGTGAAGGCCTGACAGGGGGGAACACTGAAGCTTTCTTT. This sequence encodes CASSEGLTGGNTEAFF. V and J are TRBV2 and TRBJ1-1; 9 nucleotides align to TRBD1. The V gene end was trimmed by 1 base and the J gene end by 1 base; junction bases not matched to a gene: 4. Germline V gene lookup returns CDR1 SNHLY and CDR2 FYNNEI. The CDR3 contains 16 residues.

CDR3 loop: CASSRQGETGELFF. Written as DNA, the CDR3 is TGTGCCAGCAGCAGACAGGGAGAGACCGGGGAGCTGTTTTTT. V and J are TRBV6-4 and TRBJ2-2; 7 bases agree with TRBD1. CDR3 length equals 14 residues. Germline loops: CDR1 MRHNA, CDR2 SNTAGT. V dropped 6 bases and J dropped 5; count of bases not matched to a gene: 6.

The J gene is TRBJ1-4, the V gene TRBV6-5; 7 bases are shared with TRBD1. The junction had 4 bases not matched to a gene; V was cut back by 7 bases and J by 8 bases. The germline CDR1 and CDR2 sequences are MNHEY and SVGAGI. This CDR3 contains 12 residues. CDR3 region: CASKAGGEKLFF. Here the CDR3 DNA reads TGTGCCAGCAAGGCAGGGGGGGAAAAACTGTTTTTT.

This clone showed up just a few times. The genes are TRBV2 and TRBJ2-7; D gene ambiguous. CDR3 length equals 14 residues. Deletions cut 2 bases from V and 3 bases from J, with 11 bases between. Per the germline V gene, CDR1 is SNHLY and CDR2 is FYNNEI. The CDR3 region has the DNA TGTGCCAGCAGTGAAAACTATCTGAACTACGAGCAGTACTTC. Its translation is CASSENYLNYEQYF.

The genes are TRBV11-2 and TRBJ2-5; no reliable D call. CDR3 length: 12 residues. CDR1 is SGHAT and CDR2 is FQNNGV in the germline V gene. Trimming left V 3 bases short and J 4 bases short, with 6 bases between. DNA of the CDR3: TGTGCCAGCAGCTTTTCAGGAGAGACCCAGTACTTC. This sequence encodes CASSFSGETQYF.

This chain connects TRBV25-1 to TRBJ1-1, with a possible D match to TRBD1 (5 bases). The CDR3 consists of 18 residues. V was clipped by 2 bases and J by 4 bases, with 23 bases between them. The V gene's germline CDR1 is MGHDK and CDR2 SYGVNS. The CDR3 nucleotides are TGTGCCAGCAGTGAAAAAAGGGGTAAAGGAAGTCTGGCCACTGAAGCTTTCTTT. Translation: CASSEKRGKGSLATEAFF.

The chain employs TRBV28 and TRBJ1-5; 9 bases are a match to TRBD1. V shed 3 bases, J shed 0 bases, and the junction held 3 bases outside the gene matches. CDR1 and CDR2 from the germline V gene are MDHEN and SYDVKM. This CDR3 spans 16 amino acids. CDR3 DNA: TGTGCCAGCAGTTTGGGGACAGGGAATAGCAATCAGCCCCAGCATTTT. It encodes CASSLGTGNSNQPQHF. Complete variable domain (other parts from reference TRBV28 and TRBJ1-5): DVKVTQSSRYLVKRTGEKVFLECVQDMDHENMFWYRQDPGLGLRLIYFSYDVKMKEKGDIPEGYSVSREKKERFSLILESASTNQTSMYLCASSLGTGNSNQPQHFGDGTRLSIL.

The CDR3 region is CASSIAASGYEQYF. CDR3 coding DNA: TGTGCCAGCAGCATCGCGGCTAGCGGTTACGAGCAGTACTTC. J is TRBJ2-7 and V is TRBV9; 7 bases agree with TRBD2. The CDR3 runs to 14 residues. Losses at the gene ends were 4 bases for V and 4 bases for J; bases not matched to a gene: 8. CDR1 SGDLS and CDR2 YYNGEE come from the germline V gene.

This clone was seen only once. The chain couples TRBV18 to TRBJ2-1; 9 bases line up with TRBD2. V dropped 3 bases and J dropped 5; count of bases not matched to a gene: 11. The CDR3 totals 17 residues. Per germline, CDR1 KGHSH and CDR2 LQKENI. CDR3 loop: CASSPLPTSGTNNEQFF. CDR3 nucleotide sequence: TGTGCCAGCTCACCCCTCCCGACTAGCGGAACGAACAATGAGCAGTTCTTC.

This clone was recorded once. This chain connects TRBV30 to TRBJ2-3, with 7 bases matching TRBD2. The CDR3 contains 14 residues. Losses at the gene ends were 1 base for V and 7 bases for J; bases not matched to a gene: 8. Germline lookup yields CDR1 GTSNPN and CDR2 SVGIG (reference sequence). CDR3 nucleotide sequence: TGTGCCTGGAGTGGGGGAGGGGACGTCAATACGCAGTATTTT. Amino acids: CAWSGGGDVNTQYF.

V and J are TRBV28 and TRBJ1-2, with 8 nucleotides matching TRBD1. From germline, CDR1 is MDHEN and CDR2 SYDVKM. The CDR3 runs to 14 residues. J lost 8 bases, V lost 0 bases, and 5 bases had no gene match. The CDR3 is CASSLWTGELGYTF. In nucleotides, the CDR3 is TGTGCCAGCAGTTTATGGACAGGGGAATTGGGCTACACCTTC.

The V and J genes are TRBV5-4 and TRBJ2-7, with a possible D match to TRBD2 (6 bases). This CDR3 contains 16 residues. Germline values: CDR1 SGHNT, CDR2 YYREEE (reference sequence). Between the trimmed V and J ends, which lost 0 bases and 0 bases, there was a span of 13 bases. The CDR3 here is CASSLDGGDRSYEQYF. The CDR3 nucleotides read TGTGCCAGCAGCTTGGATGGAGGGGACCGCTCCTACGAGCAGTACTTC.

Worth noting for this clone: This same CDR3 is encoded by further DNA sequences in the sample. The J gene is TRBJ2-7, the V gene TRBV28; 7 bases line up with TRBD1. This CDR3 has 13 residues. From germline, CDR1 is MDHEN and CDR2 SYDVKM. J was trimmed by 2 bases and V by 4 bases; bases with no gene match: 2. CDR3 sequence reads: CASSYRGPYEQYF. The CDR3 bases are TGTGCCAGCAGTTACAGGGGACCCTACGAGCAGTACTTC.

CDR3 loop: CASSQDADVLRLAQDTGELFF. In nucleotides, the CDR3 is TGCGCCAGCAGCCAAGATGCGGACGTACTGCGTCTAGCGCAAGACACCGGGGAGCTGTTTTTT. This sequence joins TRBV4-1 and TRBJ2-2, with D possibly matching TRBD2 (6 bases). In germline, CDR1 is MGHRA, CDR2 YSYEKL. Trimming pared 0 bases from V and 3 bases from J, leaving 26 bases between. CDR3 length: 21 amino acids.

The chain joins TRBV4-1 to TRBJ1-2, with TRBD1 identical over 7 bases. With 0 bases clipped from V and 8 bases from J, the junction kept 9 bases outside the gene matches. The CDR3 runs 15 residues. Germline V gene data show CDR1 as MGHRA and CDR2 as YSYEKL. The CDR3 here is CASSQELSGGWGYTF. CDR3 sequence (DNA): TGCGCCAGCAGCCAAGAACTTTCAGGGGGATGGGGCTACACCTTC.

The chain combines TRBV29-1 with TRBJ2-5; 7 bases agree with TRBD2. Germline CDR1 and CDR2: SQVTM and ANQGSEA. The J segment lost 3 bases and the V segment lost 2 bases, leaving 12 bases of the junction unmatched. The CDR3 loop spans 16 amino acids. CDR3 sequence (DNA): TGCAGCGTTGAAAAGGCTAGCGGAGCGGTAGAAGAGACCCAGTACTTC. Translating it yields CSVEKASGAVEETQYF.

The chain joins TRBV18 to TRBJ1-4, with 7 bases that match TRBD1. The germline CDR1 and CDR2 sequences are KGHSH and LQKENI. V gave up 6 bases and J gave up 5 bases; unmatched junction bases: 12. There are 16 residues in the CDR3. CDR3 sequence reads: CASSRPGQEGNEKLFF. The CDR3 DNA sequence: TGTGCCAGCTCTCGTCCCGGACAGGAGGGAAATGAAAAACTGTTTTTT.

The chain couples TRBV7-9 to TRBJ1-4; maybe TRBD1 (6 bases). Germline V gene data show CDR1 as SEHNR and CDR2 as FQNEAQ (reference sequence). Between the trimmed V and J ends, which lost 0 bases and 6 bases, there was a span of 11 bases. This CDR3 spans 15 amino acids. The CDR3 reads CASSLAGGGDEKLFF. The CDR3 DNA sequence: TGTGCCAGCAGCTTAGCAGGGGGAGGGGATGAAAAACTGTTTTTT.

The chain is built from TRBV30 and TRBJ1-3; unclear D gene. Germline loops: CDR1 GTSNPN, CDR2 SVGIG (reference sequence). Trimming stripped 4 bases from V and 0 bases from J, with 19 bases between. CDR3 length: 17 residues. The CDR3 nucleotides read TGTGCCTGGACTCTGAGGACGGGGAGAAGCTCTGGAAACACCATATATTTT. The encoded protein is CAWTLRTGRSSGNTIYF.

The chain uses TRBV30 and TRBJ2-3; TRBD2 matches 13 bases. This CDR3 spans 17 amino acids. V trimming: 2 bases; J trimming: 3 bases; junction bases outside the gene matches: 8. Germline lookup yields CDR1 GTSNPN and CDR2 SVGIG (reference sequence). The CDR3 DNA sequence: TGTGCCTGGAGTACCCCTGGACTAGCGGGAGCGACAGATACGCAGTATTTT. It encodes CAWSTPGLAGATDTQYF.

The chain has TRBV28 and TRBJ1-5, with D possibly being TRBD1 (6 bases). The V end was cut by 2 bases, the J end by 6 bases, with 14 bases between. CDR3 length: 15 amino acids. The germline V gene has CDR1 MDHEN and CDR2 SYDVKM. CDR3: CASSLHNREGQPQHF. The CDR3 DNA sequence: TGTGCCAGCAGTTTACATAACAGGGAAGGTCAGCCCCAGCATTTT.

The chain couples TRBV28 to TRBJ1-4, with a tentative D call TRBD1 (6 bases). Trimming took 6 bases from V and 6 from J, leaving 17 bases between them. CDR3 length: 15 amino acids. Germline lookup yields CDR1 MDHEN and CDR2 SYDVKM. CDR3 nucleotides: TGTGCCAGCAGGCGAAATACAGGGTTGGATGAAAAACTGTTTTTT. Translating gives CASRRNTGLDEKLFF.

V and J are TRBV2 and TRBJ2-2; 8 positions agree with TRBD1. The trim removed 6 bases at V and 3 bases at J, leaving 6 bases unmatched. Looked up from germline, CDR1 is SNHLY and CDR2 is FYNNEI. This CDR3 is 15 amino acids long. The CDR3 here is CASSPTGADTGELFF. CDR3 sequence (DNA): TGTGCCAGCAGCCCGACAGGGGCCGACACCGGGGAGCTGTTTTTT.

The V gene is TRBV27, the J gene TRBJ1-1; TRBD1 matches 8 bases. This CDR3 contains 15 residues. Germline assignment: CDR1 MNHEY and CDR2 SMNVEV (reference sequence). Unmatched junction bases numbered 3, after V lost 3 bases and J lost 0 bases. The CDR3 bases are TGTGCCAGCAGTTTTGGGACAGGCCTGAACACTGAAGCTTTCTTT. As protein: CASSFGTGLNTEAFF.

CDR3 bases: TGTGCCAGCAGCGAGGGACTAGCGGGAGGGTACGGGGAGTATTTT. Translating gives CASSEGLAGGYGEYF. The V gene is TRBV7-2, the J gene TRBJ2-3, with TRBD2 identical over 16 bases. Germline V gene data show CDR1 as SGHTA and CDR2 as FQGNSA. This CDR3 spans 15 amino acids. J lost 13 bases, V lost 5 bases, and 9 bases had no gene match.

The J gene is TRBJ1-6, the V gene TRBV19; the D is unclear. The ends were cut back, 3 bases at V and 2 bases at J, with 11 bases in the middle. This CDR3 contains 16 residues. Germline loops: CDR1 LNHDA, CDR2 SQIVND (reference sequence). CDR3 loop: CASSILSLTYNSPLHF. The CDR3 DNA sequence: TGTGCCAGTAGTATCCTGAGTCTCACCTATAATTCACCCCTCCACTTT.

The chain joins TRBV2 to TRBJ1-3; unclear D gene. Trimming removed 6 bases from V and 0 bases from J, with 15 bases in between. Germline values: CDR1 SNHLY, CDR2 FYNNEI. The CDR3 loop spans 16 amino acids. CDR3 nucleotide sequence: TGTGCCAGCAGCTTCCAAGAGAACGTCTCTGGAAACACCATATATTTT. It encodes CASSFQENVSGNTIYF. The whole variable domain, remainder taken from reference TRBV2 and TRBJ1-3, is EPEVTQTPSHQVTQMGQEVILRCVPISNHLYFYWYRQILGQKVEFLVSFYNNEISEKSEIFDDQFSVERPDGSNFTLKIRSTKLEDSAMYFCASSFQENVSGNTIYFGEGSWLTVV.

The chain combines TRBV18 with TRBJ1-1, with D unresolved. Germline assignment: CDR1 KGHSH and CDR2 LQKENI. The CDR3 is 13 residues long. Trimming pared 5 bases from V and 0 bases from J, leaving 7 bases between. This CDR3 is CASSEEMNTEAFF. DNA of the CDR3: TGTGCCAGCTCAGAAGAGATGAACACTGAAGCTTTCTTT.

The chain couples TRBV30 to TRBJ1-1; 8 positions match TRBD1. The V and J ends lost 8 bases and 10 bases, in that order; junction bases with no gene match: 9. Germline-derived CDR1 and CDR2 are GTSNPN and SVGIG (reference sequence). This CDR3 region has 11 residues. CDR3 protein: CAQTTGGVAFF. The CDR3 DNA reads TGTGCCCAGACAACAGGGGGTGTAGCTTTCTTT.

This clone was detected once. The gene calls are TRBV24-1 and TRBJ2-3; D is perhaps TRBD1 (6 bases). V shed 4 bases and J shed 5 bases, with 18 bases lying between them. The germline V gene encodes CDR1 KGHDR and CDR2 SFDVKD. CDR3 length equals 16 residues. CDR3 sequence: CATSDAKRDTRDTQYF. The CDR3 DNA sequence: TGTGCCACCAGTGACGCTAAGAGGGACACTAGAGATACGCAGTATTTT.

The chain has TRBV11-1 and TRBJ2-1, with 8 bases identical to TRBD1. This CDR3 spans 15 amino acids. Germline V gene sequence: CDR1 SGHAT, CDR2 FQDESV (reference sequence). The trim removed 5 bases at V and 1 base at J, leaving 4 bases unmatched. The DNA of the CDR3 is TGTGCCAGCAGCCCCGACAGGGGTTCCTACAATGAGCAGTTCTTC. Its translation: CASSPDRGSYNEQFF.

The chain employs TRBV19 and TRBJ1-2; 7 bases map to TRBD1. The CDR3 runs to 17 residues. J gave up 3 bases and V 3 bases, and 13 bases lay outside the gene matches. Germline V gives CDR1 LNHDA, CDR2 SQIVND (reference sequence). For the CDR3, the DNA is TGTGCCAGTAGTATTTCCTCCGACAGGGCGGGTGACTATGGCTACACCTTC. Encoded protein: CASSISSDRAGDYGYTF.